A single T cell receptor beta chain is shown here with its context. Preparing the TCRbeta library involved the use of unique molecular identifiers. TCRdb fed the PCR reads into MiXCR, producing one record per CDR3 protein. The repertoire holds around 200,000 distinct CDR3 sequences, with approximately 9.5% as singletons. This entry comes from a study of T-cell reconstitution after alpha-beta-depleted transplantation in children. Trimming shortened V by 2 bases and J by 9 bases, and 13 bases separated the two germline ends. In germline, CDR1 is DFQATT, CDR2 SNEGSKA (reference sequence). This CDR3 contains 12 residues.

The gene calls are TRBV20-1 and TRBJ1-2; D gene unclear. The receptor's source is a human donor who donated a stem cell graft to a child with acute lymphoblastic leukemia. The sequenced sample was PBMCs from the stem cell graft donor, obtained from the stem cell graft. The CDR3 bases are TGCAGTGCTAGATTCGGGCAGGATCGCTACACCTTC. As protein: CSARFGQDRYTF.